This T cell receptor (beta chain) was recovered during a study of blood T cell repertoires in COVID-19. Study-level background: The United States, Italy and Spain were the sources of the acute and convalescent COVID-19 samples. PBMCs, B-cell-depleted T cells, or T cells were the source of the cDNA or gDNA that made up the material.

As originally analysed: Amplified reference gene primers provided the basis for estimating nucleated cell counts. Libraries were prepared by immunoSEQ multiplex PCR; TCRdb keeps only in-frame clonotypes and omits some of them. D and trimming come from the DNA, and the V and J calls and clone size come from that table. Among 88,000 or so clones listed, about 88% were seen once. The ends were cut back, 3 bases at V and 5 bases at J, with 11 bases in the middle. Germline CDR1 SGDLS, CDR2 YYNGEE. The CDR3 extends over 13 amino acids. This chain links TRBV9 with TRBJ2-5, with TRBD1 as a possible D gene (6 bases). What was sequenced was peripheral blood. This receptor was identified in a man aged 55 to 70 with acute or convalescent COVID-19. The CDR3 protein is CASSASRGETQYF. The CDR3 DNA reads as TGTGCCAGCAGCGCAAGCAGGGGTGAGACCCAGTACTTC.